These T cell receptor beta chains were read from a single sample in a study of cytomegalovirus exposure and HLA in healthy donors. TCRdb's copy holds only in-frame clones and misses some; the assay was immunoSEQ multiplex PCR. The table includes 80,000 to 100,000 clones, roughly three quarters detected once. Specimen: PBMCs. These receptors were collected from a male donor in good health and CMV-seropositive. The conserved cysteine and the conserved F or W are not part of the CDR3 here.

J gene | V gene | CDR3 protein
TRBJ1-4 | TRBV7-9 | ASSSPRRATNEKLF
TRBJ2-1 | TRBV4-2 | ASSQEAGGFNSYNEQF
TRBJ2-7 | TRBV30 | ATGQGNYEQY
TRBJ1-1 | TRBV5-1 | ASTTGMNTEAF
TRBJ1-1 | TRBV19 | ASRHPGGGQAMNTEAF
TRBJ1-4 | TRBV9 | ASSVEEGREKLF
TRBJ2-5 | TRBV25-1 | ASSHPWTDQETQY
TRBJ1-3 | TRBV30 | AWSGSGNTIY
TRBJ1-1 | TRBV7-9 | ASSSRGPNTEAF
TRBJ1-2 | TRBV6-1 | ASSEEEHFNRGT
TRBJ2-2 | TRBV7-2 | ASTLGRVQNTGELF
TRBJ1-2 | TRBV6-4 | ASSPSQGGYGYT
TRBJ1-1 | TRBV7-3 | ASSDRGEAF
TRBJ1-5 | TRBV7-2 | ASSLTGSNQPQH
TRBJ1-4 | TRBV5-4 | ASTSVSGQKTEKLF
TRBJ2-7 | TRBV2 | ASDKTGTAYEQY
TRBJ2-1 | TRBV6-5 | ASRLGFEQF
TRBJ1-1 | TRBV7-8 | ASSPPGNTEAF
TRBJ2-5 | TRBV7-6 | ASSSTSGGETQY
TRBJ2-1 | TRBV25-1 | ASSDLTGLEQF
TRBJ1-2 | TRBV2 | ASSGAGPHYGYT
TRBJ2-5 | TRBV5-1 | ASSFQPGLAGGQETQY
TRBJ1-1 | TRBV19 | ASSLLQGANTEAF
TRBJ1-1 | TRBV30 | AWSRRDTEAF
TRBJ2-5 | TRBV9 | ASSASPGGETQY
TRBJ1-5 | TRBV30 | AWSLQRRQPQH
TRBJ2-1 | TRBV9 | ASTRGGGSYNEQF
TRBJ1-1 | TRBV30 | AWSAVGGNTEAF
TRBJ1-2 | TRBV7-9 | ASSAALNQGARGYGYT
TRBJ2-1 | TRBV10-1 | ASSSILGTGGEQF
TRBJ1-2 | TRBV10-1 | ASSEGTAYGYT
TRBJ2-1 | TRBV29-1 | SVDSVGIYNEQF
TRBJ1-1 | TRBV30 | ACHSNTEAF
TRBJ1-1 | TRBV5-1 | ASSLTGNTEAF
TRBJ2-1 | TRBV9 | ASSPSPSGVYNEQF
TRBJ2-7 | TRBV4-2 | ASSQEAGSSYEQY
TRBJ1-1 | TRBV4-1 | ASSQPGQGGTEAF
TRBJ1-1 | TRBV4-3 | ASSQDAGTEAF
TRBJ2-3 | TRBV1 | TSSQDGSGGTDTQY
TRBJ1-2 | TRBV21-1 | ASTVGPSHEPVTYGYT
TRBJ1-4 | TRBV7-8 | ASSPPAFRGYEKLF
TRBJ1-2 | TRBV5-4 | ASSADRGLFPEYGYT
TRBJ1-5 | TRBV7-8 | ASSLGTGSNQPQH
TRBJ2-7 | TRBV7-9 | ASSFYAYEQY
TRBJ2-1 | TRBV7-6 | ASSFLTSGVGNEQF
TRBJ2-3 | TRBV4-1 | ASTLSSGGPLPDTQY
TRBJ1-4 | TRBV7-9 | ASSLVTPSGEKLF
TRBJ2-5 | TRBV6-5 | ASSYSRGETQY
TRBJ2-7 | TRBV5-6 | ASSLAGQGHYEQY
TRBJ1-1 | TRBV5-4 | ASSPTGNTEAF
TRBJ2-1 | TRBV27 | ASSFSAYNEQF
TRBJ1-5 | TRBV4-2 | ASSPLGVSNQPQH